One sample yielded the 11 T cell receptor beta chains listed below, sequenced in a study of PD-1 blockade in classical Hodgkin lymphoma. Relapses following autologous stem cell transplantation were seen in all patients, with brentuximab vedotin exposure varying. The method was immunoSEQ multiplex PCR; TCRdb's version includes in-frame clones alone and lacks a portion of them. The top ten clones hold about 32% of a sample with under 40,000 clones, 75% to 85% of them seen once. The sequencing used peripheral blood mononuclear cells (PBMCs), collected at baseline. The receptors originated from a human donor with classical Hodgkin lymphoma.

The chain uses TRBV6-1 and TRBJ1-2, with D maybe TRBD1 (6 bases). Germline loops: CDR1 MNHNS, CDR2 SASEGT. The CDR3 has 14 residues. Deletions cut 6 bases from V and 8 bases from J, with 19 bases between. This chain's CDR3 is CASRGQVTGAGYTF. In DNA form, the CDR3 reads TGTGCCAGCAGGGGGCAGGTGACAGGAGCCGGCTACACCTTC.

This clone was counted between two and nine times. The V gene is TRBV7-2, the J gene TRBJ1-5; 7 bases map to TRBD1. The V and J ends lost 5 bases and 1 base, in that order; junction bases with no gene match: 2. CDR3 length: 14 residues. CDR1 is SGHTA, CDR2 FQGNSA, per germline. This CDR3 reads CASSGTASNQPQHF. The DNA for the CDR3 is TGTGCCAGCAGCGGGACAGCCAGCAATCAGCCCCAGCATTTT. The variable domain in full, completed from reference TRBV7-2 and TRBJ1-5, reads GAGVSQSPSNKVTEKGKDVELRCDPISGHTALYWYRQSLGQGLEFLIYFQGNSAPDKSGLPSDRFSAERTGGSVSTLTIQRTQQEDSAVYLCASSGTASNQPQHFGDGTRLSIL.

J is TRBJ1-2 and V is TRBV19; 7 bases map to TRBD1. This CDR3 has 14 amino acids. The germline gives CDR1 LNHDA, CDR2 SQIVND (reference sequence). V lost 4 bases and J lost 4; bases outside the gene matches: 6. CDR3: CASSTDRSGYGYTF. Here the CDR3 DNA reads TGTGCCAGTAGTACGGACAGGTCAGGCTATGGCTACACCTTC.

V is TRBV4-2 and J is TRBJ2-2; D is unclear. Trimming pared 1 base from V and 1 base from J, leaving 7 bases between. This CDR3 is 15 amino acids long. Germline lookup yields CDR1 LGHNA and CDR2 YNFKEQ. The CDR3: CASSQVPENTGELFF. The CDR3 coding sequence is TGTGCCAGCAGCCAAGTCCCTGAGAACACCGGGGAGCTGTTTTTT.

The genes are TRBV19 and TRBJ1-2; the D gene is possibly TRBD1 (5 bases). CDR3 length equals 14 residues. V shed 7 bases and J shed 2 bases, with 14 bases lying between them. Germline CDR1 is LNHDA and CDR2 is SQIVND (reference sequence). This chain's CDR3 is CASINLGTNYGYTF. The CDR3 DNA reads as TGTGCCAGTATAAATTTAGGGACGAACTATGGCTACACCTTC.

The rearrangement joins TRBV28 to TRBJ1-2, with D uncertain. The germline gives CDR1 MDHEN, CDR2 SYDVKM. The CDR3 extends over 14 amino acids. V gave up 5 bases and J gave up 3 bases, with 13 bases separating them. In DNA form, the CDR3 reads TGTGCCAGCAGTCTGGAACGTGGGGACTATGGCTACACCTTC. It is translated as CASSLERGDYGYTF.

The chain joins TRBV2 to TRBJ2-3; D possibly corresponds to TRBD1 (6 bases). This CDR3 is built from 14 residues. CDR1 SNHLY and CDR2 FYNNEI come from the germline V gene. V was shortened by 7 bases and J by 7 bases, with 18 bases between the two germline ends. This chain's CDR3 is CASTNGDTLYTQYF. CDR3 DNA: TGTGCCAGCACCAATGGGGACACCCTTTATACGCAGTATTTT.

This clone appeared a few times. The CDR3: CATLPGQGARTEAFF. CDR3 DNA sequence: TGTGCCACCCTCCCGGGACAGGGGGCGAGGACTGAAGCTTTCTTT. This chain connects TRBV2 to TRBJ1-1; 12 bases fit TRBD1. CDR1 and CDR2 from the germline V gene are SNHLY and FYNNEI. The V gene end was trimmed by 10 bases and the J gene end by 5 bases; junction bases not matched to a gene: 11. The CDR3 runs 15 residues.

The chain employs TRBV19 and TRBJ1-1; perhaps TRBD1 as D (5 bases). There are 16 residues in the CDR3. Trimming removed 4 bases at V and 1 base at J, with 16 bases between. The germline gives CDR1 LNHDA, CDR2 SQIVND (reference sequence). The CDR3 DNA reads TGTGCCAGTAGTAGGGGAACCGGGACGGCGAACACTGAAGCTTTCTTT. Its protein product is CASSRGTGTANTEAFF.

The chain links TRBV30 to TRBJ1-2; D ambiguous. The V end lost 5 bases, the J end lost 1 base, and 23 bases lay between the germline ends. Germline V gives CDR1 GTSNPN, CDR2 SVGIG (reference sequence). The CDR3 runs to 17 residues. Here the CDR3 DNA reads TGTGCCTGGGGGAGACCGGGGTTGCCGGGCCATAACTATGGCTACACCTTC. Translation gives CAWGRPGLPGHNYGYTF.

The chain joins TRBV7-9 to TRBJ1-2; 7 bases align to TRBD1. Trimming at V came to 5 bases and at J to 3 bases, leaving 9 bases not matched to a gene. The germline V gene encodes CDR1 SEHNR and CDR2 FQNEAQ (reference sequence). This CDR3 is 15 amino acids long. CDR3 region: CASSQEWTGDYGYTF. The CDR3 DNA follows: TGTGCCAGCAGCCAAGAGTGGACAGGAGACTATGGCTACACCTTC.